This T cell receptor (beta chain) emerged from a study of T cells in Graves' hyperthyroidism and ophthalmopathy. General observations from the study: Blood samples included most of the expanded thyroid clonotypes exceeding 0.001.

Amplified TCR beta CDR3 regions came from RNA transcripts. HTBI primers drove first-round RT-PCR of the TCR CDR3. TCRdb re-analysed the multiplex PCR reads in MiXCR, keeping a single row per CDR3 protein. The sample lists around 440,000 distinct CDR3 sequences; roughly 14% were seen once. Comments on this clonotype: Its specificity is not known.

V shed 1 base and J shed 6 bases, with 6 bases lying between them. Germline-derived CDR1 and CDR2 are DFQATT and SNEGSKA (reference sequence). This CDR3 is built from 11 residues. Exclusion of a patient resulted from uncontrolled infection, other autoimmune disease, pregnancy or lactation. Used for diagnoses were clinical symptoms, serum thyroxine and TRAb, thyroid ultrasound and orbital computed tomography. Source material for PBMCs was over 8 ml fresh peripheral blood. The clonotype was recovered from a woman aged 18 to 35 with Graves' hyperthyroidism. Sequencing used blood. V is TRBV20-1 and J is TRBJ1-2; unclear D gene. The CDR3: CSARVSHGYTF. CDR3 nucleotides: TGCAGTGCTAGAGTAAGCCATGGCTACACCTTC.